This TCR beta chain was identified during a study of T cells in Graves' hyperthyroidism and ophthalmopathy. Whole-study findings and limits: In the blood, most expanded thyroid clonotypes above 0.001 appeared as well.

Germline CDR1 SNHLY, CDR2 FYNNEI. The CDR3 spans 15 residues. V was clipped by 8 bases and J by 1 base, with 17 bases between them. Template material for amplifying TCR beta CDR3 regions consisted of RNA transcripts. In the first-round RT-PCR of the TCR CDR3, the HTBI primer set was used. TCRdb redid the calling of the multiplex PCR reads with MiXCR, one entry per CDR3 protein. The sample lists around 700,000 distinct CDR3 sequences, roughly a third occurring once. In this sample, this clonotype turned up a few times. Its antigen remains unknown. The sequencing input was blood. This chain joins TRBV2 and TRBJ2-5; D may be TRBD2 (7 bases). This TCR came from a woman in her forties with Graves' hyperthyroidism. CDR3: CASGGGAGIQETQYF. The CDR3 coding sequence is TGTGCCAGCGGTGGGGGGGCGGGTATCCAAGAGACCCAGTACTTC.